The 20 T cell receptor beta chains below come from one sample, sequenced in a study of T cell responses to AZD1222 COVID-19 vaccine. Data came from immunoSEQ multiplex PCR; TCRdb stores just in-frame clones and leaves some out. The sample includes 70,000 or so clones, 80% to 90% of them seen just once. Sequenced material: peripheral blood, taken on day 0 of AZD1222 vaccination. These receptors originate from an adult in good health.

The J gene is TRBJ2-7, the V gene TRBV5-8; D remains unclear. Trimming took 0 bases from V and 2 from J, leaving 9 bases between them. The CDR3 contains 14 residues. Germline CDR1 SGHTS, CDR2 YDEGEE. The DNA of the CDR3 is TGTGCCAGCAGCTTGGGGGCAGTTACCTACGAGCAGTACTTC. This translates into CASSLGAVTYEQYF.

V and J are TRBV15 and TRBJ2-7; D is unresolved. CDR3 length equals 12 residues. Germline CDR1 is LNHNV and CDR2 is YYDKDF (reference sequence). The V end was cut by 0 bases, the J end by 9 bases, with 9 bases between. CDR3 sequence: CATSREEERQYF. The CDR3 region has the DNA TGTGCCACCAGCAGAGAAGAAGAGAGGCAGTACTTC.

CDR3 sequence (DNA): TGTGCCAGCAGTGAAGCTGGGGGGTACTTTGAAAAACTGTTTTTT. Translating it yields CASSEAGGYFEKLFF. The chain employs TRBV6-1 and TRBJ1-4; D is perhaps TRBD1 (5 bases). The V gene lost 0 bases and the J gene lost 7 bases, with 12 bases spanning the gap. CDR3 length: 15 residues. Per germline, CDR1 MNHNS and CDR2 SASEGT.

This sequence joins TRBV27 and TRBJ2-2; D is possibly TRBD1 (5 bases). Germline loops: CDR1 MNHEY, CDR2 SMNVEV (reference sequence). V dropped 1 base and J dropped 6 bases, with 9 bases sitting between them. The CDR3 has 14 residues. This chain's CDR3 is CASSLWTRSGELFF. CDR3 sequence (DNA): TGTGCCAGCAGTTTATGGACACGGTCCGGGGAGCTGTTTTTT.

The V and J genes are TRBV20-1 and TRBJ1-3; D unresolved. V was cut by 5 bases and J by 1 base, with 3 bases left in between. Germline CDR1 is DFQATT and CDR2 is SNEGSKA (reference sequence). This CDR3 has 11 amino acids. CDR3 in amino acids: CSAVSGNTIYF. In DNA, the CDR3 is TGCAGTGCTGTATCTGGAAACACCATATATTTT.

The rearrangement joins TRBV28 to TRBJ1-6; TRBD1 agrees at 7 bases. The V gene's germline CDR1 is MDHEN and CDR2 SYDVKM. The CDR3 has 15 residues. The trim removed 6 bases at V and 8 bases at J, leaving 10 bases unmatched. DNA for the CDR3: TGTGCCAGCAGGCTACCAGGGGGTCCCCATTCACCCCTCCACTTT. It specifies CASRLPGGPHSPLHF.

Here the CDR3 reads CASNTGAVQPQHF. The CDR3 nucleotides are TGTGCCAGCAATACAGGGGCGGTTCAGCCCCAGCATTTT. The rearrangement uses TRBV28 and TRBJ1-5, with 7 positions matching TRBD1. The germline gives CDR1 MDHEN, CDR2 SYDVKM. J lost 6 bases, V lost 7 bases, and 6 bases had no gene match. This CDR3 has 13 amino acids.

There are a few counts of this clone. For the CDR3, the DNA is TGTGCCAGCAGTTTAGAGGGTCAGAAAGCTTTCTTT. This sequence encodes CASSLEGQKAFF. The chain recombines TRBV28 with TRBJ1-1; D uncertain. CDR1 MDHEN and CDR2 SYDVKM come from the germline V gene. The CDR3 consists of 12 residues. Trimming removed 2 bases at V and 9 bases at J, with 10 bases between. The full variable domain, completed using reference TRBV28 and TRBJ1-1, is DVKVTQSSRYLVKRTGEKVFLECVQDMDHENMFWYRQDPGLGLRLIYFSYDVKMKEKGDIPEGYSVSREKKERFSLILESASTNQTSMYLCASSLEGQKAFFGQGTRLTVV.

V gene TRBV5-1 combines with J gene TRBJ1-1, with D perhaps matching TRBD1 (6 bases). The V gene's germline CDR1 is SGHRS and CDR2 YFSETQ. Trimming pared 0 bases from V and 4 bases from J, leaving 13 bases between. The CDR3 has 15 amino acids. The CDR3 DNA reads as TGCGCCAGCAGCTTGGGCGGGGGCATGTCCACTGAAGCTTTCTTT. It specifies CASSLGGGMSTEAFF.

The chain combines TRBV19 with TRBJ1-2, with D possibly matching TRBD1 (5 bases). CDR1 LNHDA and CDR2 SQIVND come from the germline V gene (reference sequence). V was cut by 5 bases and J by 4 bases, with 14 bases left in between. The CDR3 extends over 14 amino acids. The CDR3 reads CASSPRTGGYGYTF. Written as DNA, the CDR3 is TGTGCCAGTAGTCCTCGGACGGGGGGCTATGGCTACACCTTC.

The J gene is TRBJ1-1, the V gene TRBV9; 7 bases fit TRBD1. The CDR3 length is 13 residues. Trimming removed 4 bases from V and 8 bases from J; junction bases left unmatched: 8. Germline V gene sequence: CDR1 SGDLS, CDR2 YYNGEE. The CDR3 nucleotides read TGTGCCAGCAGCCTGAGACAGGGATACGAAGCTTTCTTT. Its translation: CASSLRQGYEAFF.

The chain couples TRBV7-6 to TRBJ2-3; 9 bases match TRBD2. The V gene's germline CDR1 is SGHVS and CDR2 FNYEAQ. V was pared by 4 bases and J by 4 bases, with 12 bases of the junction left unmatched. This CDR3 contains 17 residues. CDR3 bases: TGTGCCAGCAGCTCTAGGTCACCGGGACTAGCCGCAGATACGCAGTATTTT. Protein: CASSSRSPGLAADTQYF.

This chain connects TRBV15 to TRBJ1-6; D unclear. The CDR3 consists of 15 residues. With 9 bases removed from V and 1 base from J, the gap between germline ends came to 13 bases. Germline V gives CDR1 LNHNV, CDR2 YYDKDF (reference sequence). The CDR3 loop is CATRVDASYNSPLHF. The CDR3 DNA reads as TGTGCCACGAGGGTTGACGCGTCCTATAATTCACCCCTCCACTTT.

The V and J genes are TRBV6-2 or TRBV6-3 and TRBJ1-2, with unresolved D. The germline V and J ends were trimmed by 0 bases and 0 bases, with 8 bases remaining between them. The CDR3 length is 15 residues. Germline V gene sequence: CDR1 MNHEY, CDR2 SVGEGT. This CDR3 reads CASSYSTGTNYGYTF. In DNA form, the CDR3 reads TGTGCCAGCAGTTACTCGACGGGCACTAACTATGGCTACACCTTC.

This clone was observed a few times. The rearrangement joins TRBV5-1 to TRBJ2-2, with TRBD1 matching 8 bases. Germline CDR1 is SGHRS and CDR2 is YFSETQ. J gave up 4 bases and V 4 bases, and 6 bases lay outside the gene matches. The CDR3 runs 15 residues. The CDR3 DNA reads TGCGCCAGCAGCCAGGCAGGGGGCGTCACCGGGGAGCTGTTTTTT. Its translation is CASSQAGGVTGELFF.

The J gene is TRBJ2-2, the V gene TRBV10-3; tentatively, D is TRBD2 (6 bases). CDR1 is ENHRY and CDR2 is SYGVKD in the germline V gene. Trimming cost V 3 bases and J 3 bases, with 11 bases left between them. The CDR3 totals 15 residues. The CDR3 DNA is TGTGCCATCAGTGACGCCGGGACTTACACCGGGGAGCTGTTTTTT. Translated: CAISDAGTYTGELFF.

This chain uses TRBV18 with TRBJ2-7; D unresolved. Germline CDR1 reads KGHSH; CDR2 reads LQKENI. Trimming removed 6 bases from V and 1 base from J, with 19 bases in between. This CDR3 comprises 16 residues. CDR3 region: CASSPVDNTPSYEQYF. DNA of the CDR3: TGTGCCAGCTCTCCGGTAGACAACACCCCTTCCTACGAGCAGTACTTC.

The V call is TRBV5-1, the J call TRBJ1-6; D remains unclear. V lost 4 bases to trimming and J lost 9 bases, with 17 bases between them. The CDR3 totals 15 residues. Per germline, CDR1 SGHRS and CDR2 YFSETQ. The CDR3 bases are TGCGCCAGCAGCGAATTCGGACTCTCAAGTTCACCCCTCCACTTT. Amino acid sequence: CASSEFGLSSSPLHF.

The chain uses TRBV2 and TRBJ2-5, with D possibly being TRBD1 or TRBD2 (5 bases each). The CDR3 has 14 amino acids. V was clipped by 6 bases and J by 9 bases, with 20 bases between them. Germline loops: CDR1 SNHLY, CDR2 FYNNEI. CDR3 in amino acids: CASREDSRSTAQYF. In nucleotides, the CDR3 is TGTGCCAGCAGGGAGGACTCCCGCTCGACAGCCCAGTACTTC.

The chain carries TRBV30 and TRBJ2-1; 7 bases line up with TRBD2. The V gene end was trimmed by 4 bases and the J gene end by 9 bases; junction bases not matched to a gene: 9. The CDR3 has 13 residues. The germline V gene encodes CDR1 GTSNPN and CDR2 SVGIG (reference sequence). The CDR3 loop is CAWTKTSITEQFF. The DNA for the CDR3 is TGTGCCTGGACTAAGACTAGCATCACTGAGCAGTTCTTC.